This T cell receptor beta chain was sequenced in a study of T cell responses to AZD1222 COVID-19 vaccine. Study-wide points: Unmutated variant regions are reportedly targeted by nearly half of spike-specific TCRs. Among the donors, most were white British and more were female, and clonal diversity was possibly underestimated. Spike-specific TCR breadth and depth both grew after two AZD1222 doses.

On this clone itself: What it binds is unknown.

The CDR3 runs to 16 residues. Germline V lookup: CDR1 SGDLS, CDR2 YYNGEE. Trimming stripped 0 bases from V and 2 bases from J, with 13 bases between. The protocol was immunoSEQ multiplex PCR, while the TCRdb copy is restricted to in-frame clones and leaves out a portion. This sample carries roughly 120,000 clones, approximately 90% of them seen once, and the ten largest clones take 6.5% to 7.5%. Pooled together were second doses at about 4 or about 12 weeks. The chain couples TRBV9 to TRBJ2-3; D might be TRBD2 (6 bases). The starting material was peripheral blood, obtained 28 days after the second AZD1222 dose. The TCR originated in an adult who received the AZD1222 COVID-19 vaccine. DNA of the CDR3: TGTGCCAGCAGCGTAGAAGGTAGCGGATACACAGATACGCAGTATTTT. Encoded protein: CASSVEGSGYTDTQYF.